This T cell receptor (beta chain) emerged from a study of neurological immune-mediated disorders. Study observations and caveats: CDR3 amino acid sequences of expanded clones were not shared across subjects, a result suggesting private repertoires in all groups.

In every sequencing run, more than 170 million TCR-beta sequences were generated from 15-18 subjects. One entry per CDR3 protein, called by TCRdb with MiXCR from the 5' RACE reads. The sample lists tens of thousands of distinct CDR3 sequences; approximately 10% were seen once. V lost 6 bases to trimming and J lost 6 bases; unmatched junction nucleotides: 5. Per the germline V gene, CDR1 is MRHNA and CDR2 is SNTAGT. The CDR3 totals 13 residues. This clonotype was counted once. No antigen is known for it. The sequencing input was PBMCs. This chain links TRBV6-4 with TRBJ1-2, with 9 bases that match TRBD1. This receptor was obtained from a man aged 60 to 69 in good health. This CDR3 is CASSDRGSHGYTF. The CDR3 nucleotides are TGTGCCAGCAGCGACAGGGGGTCACATGGCTACACCTTC.